The 11 T cell receptor beta chains listed next were all sequenced from one sample in a study of T cells of healthy individuals. MiXCR, applied by TCRdb to the 5' RACE reads, yields one record per CDR3 protein. The sample lists more than 85,000 distinct CDR3 sequences; around 17% were seen once. These receptors all stem from a human donor in good health.

The table lists this clonotype with many counts. The rearrangement uses TRBV29-1 and TRBJ2-1; 8 positions match TRBD1. The CDR3 sequence is 13 residues long. V dropped 6 bases and J dropped 9; count of bases not matched to a gene: 10. CDR1 and CDR2 from the germline V gene are SQVTM and ANQGSEA. As DNA, the CDR3 is TGCAGCGTGCGCGGACAGGGTTCAAGTGAGCAGTTCTTC. Protein sequence: CSVRGQGSSEQFF.

This clonotype was observed a few times. In DNA, the CDR3 is TGTGCCAGCAGCTTAGCGAGGACAGTGAACACTGAAGCTTTCTTT. Translated, it gives CASSLARTVNTEAFF. This rearrangement joins TRBV7-9 to TRBJ1-1, with a possible D match to TRBD1 (6 bases). The CDR3 length is 15 residues. Germline-derived CDR1 and CDR2 are SEHNR and FQNEAQ (reference sequence). Trimming pared 0 bases from V and 0 bases from J, leaving 8 bases between.

The chain carries TRBV7-2 and TRBJ2-7, with D perhaps being TRBD1 or TRBD2 (5 bases each). CDR3 length equals 13 residues. Trimming cost V 5 bases and J 6 bases, with 14 bases left between them. The V gene's germline CDR1 is SGHTA and CDR2 FQGNSA. DNA of the CDR3: TGTGCCAGCAGCGTACCCGGGACGGTCGAGCAGTACTTC. Translated, it gives CASSVPGTVEQYF.

This clonotype was recorded many times. V and J are TRBV5-1 and TRBJ2-3; 7 nucleotides line up with TRBD2. J gave up 2 bases and V 0 bases, and 6 bases lay outside the gene matches. Germline lookup yields CDR1 SGHRS and CDR2 YFSETQ. This CDR3 has 16 amino acids. The CDR3 spells CASSLAAGRATDTQYF. The CDR3 nucleotides read TGCGCCAGCAGCTTGGCCGCAGGGAGGGCCACAGATACGCAGTATTTT.

This clonotype was found many times. The chain employs TRBV28 and TRBJ2-4, with no clear D. CDR1 MDHEN and CDR2 SYDVKM come from the germline V gene. The CDR3 covers 12 residues. Trimming stripped 5 bases from V and 8 bases from J, with 10 bases between. CDR3 DNA: TGTGCCAGCAGTCCCTCCGGTGACATTCAGTACTTC. Its protein is CASSPSGDIQYF. Based on the CDR3 plus reference TRBV28 and TRBJ2-4, the full variable domain is DVKVTQSSRYLVKRTGEKVFLECVQDMDHENMFWYRQDPGLGLRLIYFSYDVKMKEKGDIPEGYSVSREKKERFSLILESASTNQTSMYLCASSPSGDIQYFGAGTRLSVL.

This clonotype occurred a few times. The chain recombines TRBV5-1 with TRBJ2-7; D ambiguous. The CDR3 runs to 12 residues. The germline V gene encodes CDR1 SGHRS and CDR2 YFSETQ. V gave up 4 bases and J gave up 6 bases, with 11 bases separating them. CDR3 loop: CASSDGGSEQYF. The DNA for the CDR3 is TGCGCCAGCAGCGATGGTGGGTCCGAGCAGTACTTC. Supplemented by reference TRBV5-1 and TRBJ2-7, the full variable domain reads KAGVTQTPRYLIKTRGQQVTLSCSPISGHRSVSWYQQTPGQGLQFLFEYFSETQRNKGNFPGRFSGRQFSNSRSEMNVSTLELGDSALYLCASSDGGSEQYFGPGTRLTVT.

As for this clonotype: A much larger clone sits a single nucleotide away, making a read error possible. This chain uses TRBV21-1 with TRBJ2-5. TRBV21-1 constitutes a pseudogene. CDR3 length: 12 residues. CDR3 residues: CASSTWQETQYF. The CDR3 nucleotides are TGTGCCAGCAGCACGTGGCAAGAGACCCAGTACTTC.

This clonotype was detected a few times. The chain employs TRBV2 and TRBJ2-3; 11 positions match TRBD2. The CDR3 spans 14 residues. CDR1 and CDR2 (germline): SNHLY, FYNNEI. The J segment lost 5 bases and the V segment lost 6 bases, leaving 4 bases of the junction unmatched. CDR3: CASRAGTSGDTQYF. The CDR3 nucleotides are TGTGCCAGCAGAGCCGGGACTAGCGGAGATACGCAGTATTTT.

Many counts were recorded for this clonotype. The chain uses TRBV4-3 and TRBJ2-5, with 8 bases fitting TRBD2. Germline V gives CDR1 LGHNA, CDR2 YSLEER. This CDR3 has 17 amino acids. V was clipped by 0 bases and J by 5 bases; unmatched bases: 11. The CDR3 bases are TGCGCCAGCAGCCAAGATGGGAGTAGCGGGAAGGTGGAGACCCAGTACTTC. This codes for CASSQDGSSGKVETQYF.

This clonotype was counted ten times or more. This chain joins TRBV4-1 and TRBJ2-7; the D gene is possibly TRBD2 (5 bases). CDR1 is MGHRA, CDR2 YSYEKL, per germline. Trimming shortened V by 0 bases and J by 7 bases, and 10 bases separated the two germline ends. This CDR3 spans 13 amino acids. The CDR3 DNA sequence: TGCGCCAGCAGCCAAGATTGGAGGAGGGAGCAGTACTTC. Translated, it gives CASSQDWRREQYF.

This clonotype was counted at least ten times. This chain joins TRBV29-1 and TRBJ1-2; 8 bases are a match to TRBD1. Trimming at V came to 6 bases and at J to 3 bases, leaving 3 bases not matched to a gene. Germline V gene sequence: CDR1 SQVTM, CDR2 ANQGSEA. The CDR3 consists of 12 residues. CDR3: CSVSTGDYGYTF. The CDR3 DNA follows: TGCAGCGTCTCGACAGGGGACTATGGCTACACCTTC.